Described below is a single T cell receptor beta chain sequence and its context. The target antigen is unknown. This CDR3 is 13 amino acids long. Looked up from germline, CDR1 is KGHSH and CDR2 is LQKENI. V was cut by 4 bases and J by 4 bases, with 10 bases left in between. The sample is drawn from a study of glioma-infiltrating T cells after dendritic cell vaccination. General observations from the study: TCR clonality showed no direct relationship with survival.

The method was immunoSEQ multiplex PCR; TCRdb's version includes in-frame clones alone and lacks a portion of them. Found here are some 70,000 clones, about 76% of them singletons; the top ten hold 7.9%. The chain links TRBV18 to TRBJ2-5, with D hard to call. Sequenced here: blood, sampled before dendritic cell vaccination. The receptor's source is a human donor with glioblastoma. The CDR3 coding sequence is TGTGCCAGCTCACGGTCCAGGCCAGAGACCCAGTACTTC. This translates into CASSRSRPETQYF.